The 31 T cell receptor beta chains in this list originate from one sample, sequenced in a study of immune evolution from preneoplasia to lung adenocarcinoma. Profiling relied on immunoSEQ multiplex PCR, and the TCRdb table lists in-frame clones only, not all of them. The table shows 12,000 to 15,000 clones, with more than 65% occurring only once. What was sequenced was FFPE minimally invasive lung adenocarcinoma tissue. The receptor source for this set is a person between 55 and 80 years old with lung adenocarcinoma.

The DNA for the CDR3 is TGTGCCAGTAGTATAGATTTAACGGGAGGGCAAGAGACCCAGTACTTC. Amino acid sequence: CASSIDLTGGQETQYF. The gene calls are TRBV19 and TRBJ2-5; 8 bases fit TRBD2. Germline values: CDR1 LNHDA, CDR2 SQIVND (reference sequence). After removal of 0 bases from V and 2 bases from J, the junction contained 5 bases not matched to a gene. This CDR3 has 16 amino acids.

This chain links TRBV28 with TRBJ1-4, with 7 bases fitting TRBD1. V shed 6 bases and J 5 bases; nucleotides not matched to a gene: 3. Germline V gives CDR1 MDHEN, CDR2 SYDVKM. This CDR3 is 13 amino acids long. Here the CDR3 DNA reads TGTGCCAGCAGGGGGGGACAGAATGAAAAACTGTTTTTT. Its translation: CASRGGQNEKLFF.

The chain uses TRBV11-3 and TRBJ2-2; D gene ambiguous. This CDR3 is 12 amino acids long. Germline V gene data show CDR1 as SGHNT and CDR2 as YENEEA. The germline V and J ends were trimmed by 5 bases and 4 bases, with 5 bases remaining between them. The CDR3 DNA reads TGTGCCAGCAGCCGACTCACCGGGGAGCTGTTTTTT. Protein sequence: CASSRLTGELFF. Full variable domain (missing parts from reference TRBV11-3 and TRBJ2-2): EAGVVQSPRYKIIEKKQPVAFWCNPISGHNTLYWYLQNLGQGPELLIRYENEEAVDDSQLPKDRFSAERLKGVDSTLKIQPAELGDSAVYLCASSRLTGELFFGEGSRLTVL.

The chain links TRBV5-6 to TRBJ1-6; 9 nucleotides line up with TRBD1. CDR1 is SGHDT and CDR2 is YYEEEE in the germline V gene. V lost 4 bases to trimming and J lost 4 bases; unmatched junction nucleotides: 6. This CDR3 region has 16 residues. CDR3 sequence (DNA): TGTGCCAGCAGCCCGGGGACAGGGTTATATAATTCACCCCTCCACTTT. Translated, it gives CASSPGTGLYNSPLHF.

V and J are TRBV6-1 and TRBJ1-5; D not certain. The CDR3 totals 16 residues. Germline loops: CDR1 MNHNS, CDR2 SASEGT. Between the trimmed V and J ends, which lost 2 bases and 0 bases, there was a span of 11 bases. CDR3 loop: CASSEIVTNSNQPQHF. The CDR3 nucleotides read TGTGCCAGCAGTGAAATTGTTACAAATAGCAATCAGCCCCAGCATTTT.

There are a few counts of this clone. The chain's CDR3 is CASSFQQGEKLFF. DNA for the CDR3: TGTGCCAGCAGCTTCCAGCAGGGTGAAAAACTGTTTTTT. The chain has TRBV7-9 and TRBJ1-4; a possible D gene is TRBD1 (5 bases). The length of the CDR3 is 13 residues. The germline V and J ends were trimmed by 3 bases and 7 bases, with 9 bases remaining between them. The V gene's germline CDR1 is SEHNR and CDR2 FQNEAQ (reference sequence).

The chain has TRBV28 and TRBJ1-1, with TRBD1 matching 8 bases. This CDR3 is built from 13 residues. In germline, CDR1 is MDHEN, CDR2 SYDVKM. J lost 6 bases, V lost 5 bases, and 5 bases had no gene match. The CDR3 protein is CASSPPQGAEAFF. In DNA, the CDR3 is TGTGCCAGCAGTCCCCCACAGGGGGCTGAAGCTTTCTTT.

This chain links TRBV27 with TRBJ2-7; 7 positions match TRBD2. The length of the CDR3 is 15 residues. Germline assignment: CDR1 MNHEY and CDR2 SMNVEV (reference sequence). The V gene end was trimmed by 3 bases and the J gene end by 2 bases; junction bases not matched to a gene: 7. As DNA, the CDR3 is TGTGCCAGCAGTTTCTCGTTCGGGGGGACCTACGAGCAGTACTTC. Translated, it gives CASSFSFGGTYEQYF.

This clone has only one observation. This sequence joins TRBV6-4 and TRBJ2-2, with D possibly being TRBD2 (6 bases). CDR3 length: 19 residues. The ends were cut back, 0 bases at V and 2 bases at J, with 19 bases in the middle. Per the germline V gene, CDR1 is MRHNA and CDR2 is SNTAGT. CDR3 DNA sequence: TGTGCCAGCAGTGACTCGATGGAGGGGTCCGGAGCCAACACCGGGGAGCTGTTTTTT. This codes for CASSDSMEGSGANTGELFF.

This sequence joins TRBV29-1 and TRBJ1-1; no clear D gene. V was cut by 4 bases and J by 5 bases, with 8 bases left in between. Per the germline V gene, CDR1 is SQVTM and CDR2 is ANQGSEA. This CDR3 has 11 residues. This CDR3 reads CSVVFRTEAFF. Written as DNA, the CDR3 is TGCAGCGTTGTGTTTAGAACTGAAGCTTTCTTT.

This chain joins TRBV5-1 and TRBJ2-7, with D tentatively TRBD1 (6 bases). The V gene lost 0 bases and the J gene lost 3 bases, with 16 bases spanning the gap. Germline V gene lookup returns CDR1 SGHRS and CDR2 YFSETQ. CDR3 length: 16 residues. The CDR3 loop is CASSLAWDMFDYEQYF. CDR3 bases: TGCGCCAGCAGCTTGGCTTGGGACATGTTTGACTACGAGCAGTACTTC.

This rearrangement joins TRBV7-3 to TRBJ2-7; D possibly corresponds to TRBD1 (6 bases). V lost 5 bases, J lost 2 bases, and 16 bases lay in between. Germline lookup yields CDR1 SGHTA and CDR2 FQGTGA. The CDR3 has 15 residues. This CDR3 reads CASSMDGTPTYEQYF. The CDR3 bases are TGTGCCAGCAGCATGGACGGGACACCGACCTACGAGCAGTACTTC. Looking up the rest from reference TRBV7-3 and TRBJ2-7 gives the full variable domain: GAGVSQTPSNKVTEKGKYVELRCDPISGHTALYWYRQSLGQGPEFLIYFQGTGAADDSGLPNDRFFAVRPEGSVSTLKIQRTERGDSAVYLCASSMDGTPTYEQYFGPGTRLTVT.

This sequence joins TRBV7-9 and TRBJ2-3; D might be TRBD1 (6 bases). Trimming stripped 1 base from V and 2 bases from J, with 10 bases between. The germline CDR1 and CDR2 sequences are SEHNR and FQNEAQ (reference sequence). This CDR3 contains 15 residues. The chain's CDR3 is CASSLGDMVTDTQYF. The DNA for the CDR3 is TGTGCCAGCAGCTTAGGGGACATGGTCACAGATACGCAGTATTTT.

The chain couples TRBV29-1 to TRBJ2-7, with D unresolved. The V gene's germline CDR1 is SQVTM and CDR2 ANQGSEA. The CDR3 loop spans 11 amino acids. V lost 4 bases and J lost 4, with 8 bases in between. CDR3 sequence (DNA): TGCAGCGTTGTTACTGGATACGAGCAGTACTTC. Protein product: CSVVTGYEQYF.

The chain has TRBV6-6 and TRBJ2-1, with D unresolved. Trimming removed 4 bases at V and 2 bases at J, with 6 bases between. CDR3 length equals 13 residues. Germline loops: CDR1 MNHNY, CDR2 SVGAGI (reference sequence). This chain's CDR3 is CASSSKTYNEQFF. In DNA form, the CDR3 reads TGTGCCAGCAGTTCTAAGACCTACAATGAGCAGTTCTTC.

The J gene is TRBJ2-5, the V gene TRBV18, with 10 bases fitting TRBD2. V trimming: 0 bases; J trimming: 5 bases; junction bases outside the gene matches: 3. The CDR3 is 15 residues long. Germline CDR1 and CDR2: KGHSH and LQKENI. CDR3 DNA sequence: TGTGCCAGCTCACCACCTCGAGCGGGGGGGGAGACCCAGTACTTC. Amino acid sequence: CASSPPRAGGETQYF. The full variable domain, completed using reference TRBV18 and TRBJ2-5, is NAGVMQNPRHLVRRRGQEARLRCSPMKGHSHVYWYRQLPEEGLKFMVYLQKENIIDESGMPKERFSAEFPKEGPSILRIQQVVRGDSAAYFCASSPPRAGGETQYFGPGTRLLVL.

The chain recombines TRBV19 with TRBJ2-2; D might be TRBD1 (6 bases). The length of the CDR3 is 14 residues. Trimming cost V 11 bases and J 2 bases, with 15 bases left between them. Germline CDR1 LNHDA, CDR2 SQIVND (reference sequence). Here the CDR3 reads CAGKTGINTGELFF. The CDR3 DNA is TGTGCCGGCAAAACAGGGATTAACACCGGGGAGCTGTTTTTT.

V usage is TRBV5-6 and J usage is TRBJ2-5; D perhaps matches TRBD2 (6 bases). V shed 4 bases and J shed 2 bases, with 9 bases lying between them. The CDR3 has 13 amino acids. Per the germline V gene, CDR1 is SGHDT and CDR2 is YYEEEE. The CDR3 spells CASSRGNQETQYF. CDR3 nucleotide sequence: TGTGCCAGCAGCCGGGGGAATCAAGAGACCCAGTACTTC. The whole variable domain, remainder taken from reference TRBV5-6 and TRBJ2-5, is DAGVTQSPTHLIKTRGQQVTLRCSPKSGHDTVSWYQQALGQGPQFIFQYYEEEERQRGNFPDRFSGHQFPNYSSELNVNALLLGDSALYLCASSRGNQETQYFGPGTRLLVL.

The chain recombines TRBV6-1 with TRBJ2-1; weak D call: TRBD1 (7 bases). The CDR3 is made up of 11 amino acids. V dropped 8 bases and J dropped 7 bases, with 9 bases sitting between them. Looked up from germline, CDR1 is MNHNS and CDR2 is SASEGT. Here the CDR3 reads CASAGGNEQFF. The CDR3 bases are TGTGCCAGCGCAGGGGGGAATGAGCAGTTCTTC.

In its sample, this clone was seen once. The CDR3 nucleotides are TGTGCCAGCTCACTTCTCGACAGGGGGCTGGCTAACACTGAAGCTTTCTTT. It translates to CASSLLDRGLANTEAFF. V usage is TRBV18 and J usage is TRBJ1-1; 10 bases match TRBD1. V trimming: 4 bases; J trimming: 2 bases; junction bases outside the gene matches: 10. The CDR3 totals 17 residues. The germline V gene has CDR1 KGHSH and CDR2 LQKENI.

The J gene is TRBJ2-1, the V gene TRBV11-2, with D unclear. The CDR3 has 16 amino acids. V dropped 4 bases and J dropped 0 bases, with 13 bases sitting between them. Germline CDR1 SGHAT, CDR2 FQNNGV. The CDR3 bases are TGTGCCAGCAGCTGGGGTGGGGTTAGCTCCTACAATGAGCAGTTCTTC. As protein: CASSWGGVSSYNEQFF.

The DNA for the CDR3 is TGTGCCAGCAGCCCAAACGAAGGTGAAAAACTGTTTTTT. Residues: CASSPNEGEKLFF. The rearrangement uses TRBV7-9 and TRBJ1-4; D gene unclear. The CDR3 sequence is 13 residues long. Germline V CDR1 and CDR2: SEHNR, FQNEAQ (reference sequence). Trimming took off 5 bases at V and 7 bases at J, with 11 bases between the two ends.

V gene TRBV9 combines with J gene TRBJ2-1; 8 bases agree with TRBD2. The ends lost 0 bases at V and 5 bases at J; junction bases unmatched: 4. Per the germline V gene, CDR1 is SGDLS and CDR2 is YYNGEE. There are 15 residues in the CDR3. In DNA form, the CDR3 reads TGTGCCAGCAGCGTAGGTAGCGGGGTCAACAATGAGCAGTTCTTC. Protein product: CASSVGSGVNNEQFF.

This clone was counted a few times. The CDR3 nucleotides read TGTGCCAGCAGCCGAATACTTTGGGGCTCCTACGAGCAGTACTTC. Its protein product is CASSRILWGSYEQYF. This rearrangement joins TRBV11-2 to TRBJ2-7; no clear D gene. The CDR3 has 15 amino acids. CDR1 is SGHAT and CDR2 is FQNNGV in the germline V gene. Trimming took 5 bases from V and 0 from J, leaving 14 bases between them.

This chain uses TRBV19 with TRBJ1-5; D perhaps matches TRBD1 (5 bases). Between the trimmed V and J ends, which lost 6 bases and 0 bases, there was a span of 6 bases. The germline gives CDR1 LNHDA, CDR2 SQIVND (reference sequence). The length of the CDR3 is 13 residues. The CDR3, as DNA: TGTGCCAGTAGCGACAGTAGCAATCAGCCCCAGCATTTT. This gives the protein CASSDSSNQPQHF.

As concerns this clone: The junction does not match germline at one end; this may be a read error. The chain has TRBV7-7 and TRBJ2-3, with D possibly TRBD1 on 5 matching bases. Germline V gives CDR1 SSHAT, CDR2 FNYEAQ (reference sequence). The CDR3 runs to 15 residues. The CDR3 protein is CASSRTAGSPDTQYF. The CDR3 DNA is TGTGCTAGCAGCCGGACGGCAGGGTCCCCAGATACGCAGTATTTT.

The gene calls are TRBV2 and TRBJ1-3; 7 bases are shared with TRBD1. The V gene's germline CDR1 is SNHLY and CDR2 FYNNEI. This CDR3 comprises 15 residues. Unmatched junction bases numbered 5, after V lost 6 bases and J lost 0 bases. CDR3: CASRGDSYSGNTIYF. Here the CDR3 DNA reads TGTGCCAGCAGAGGGGACAGCTACTCTGGAAACACCATATATTTT.

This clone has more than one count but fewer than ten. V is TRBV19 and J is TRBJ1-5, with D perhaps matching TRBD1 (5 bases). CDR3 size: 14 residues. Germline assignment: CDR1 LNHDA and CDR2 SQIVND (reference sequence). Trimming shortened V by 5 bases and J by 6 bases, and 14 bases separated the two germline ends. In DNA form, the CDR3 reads TGTGCCAGTAGTTCTGGGGGGACGGGTCAGCCCCAGCATTTT. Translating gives CASSSGGTGQPQHF.

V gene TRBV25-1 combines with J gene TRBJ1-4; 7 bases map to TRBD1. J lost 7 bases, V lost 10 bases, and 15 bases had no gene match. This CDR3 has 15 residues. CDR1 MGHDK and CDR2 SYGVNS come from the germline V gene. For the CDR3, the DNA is TGTGCCACCATGGGGAACAGGGGCGTCGTTGAAAAACTGTTTTTT. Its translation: CATMGNRGVVEKLFF.

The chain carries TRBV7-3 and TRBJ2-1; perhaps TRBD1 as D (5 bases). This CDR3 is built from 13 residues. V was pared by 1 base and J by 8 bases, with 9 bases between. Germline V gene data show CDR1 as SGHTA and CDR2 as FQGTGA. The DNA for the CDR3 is TGTGCCAGCAGCTTAAATCCCAGGGATGAGCAGTTCTTC. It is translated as CASSLNPRDEQFF. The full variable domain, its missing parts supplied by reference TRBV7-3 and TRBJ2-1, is GAGVSQTPSNKVTEKGKYVELRCDPISGHTALYWYRQSLGQGPEFLIYFQGTGAADDSGLPNDRFFAVRPEGSVSTLKIQRTERGDSAVYLCASSLNPRDEQFFGPGTRLTVL.

CDR3 sequence reads: CASSPNSGGRSSGNTIYF. The CDR3 bases are TGTGCCAGCTCACCTAATTCGGGGGGCCGAAGCTCTGGAAACACCATATATTTT. The rearrangement joins TRBV18 to TRBJ1-3; D might be TRBD1 (6 bases). CDR3 length: 18 amino acids. The germline V and J ends were trimmed by 3 bases and 0 bases, with 18 bases remaining between them. The germline V gene encodes CDR1 KGHSH and CDR2 LQKENI.